A selection of T cell receptor beta chains follows, all from one sample in a study of blood T cell repertoires in COVID-19. The table came from immunoSEQ multiplex PCR; TCRdb's copy has only in-frame clones and leaves some out. This sample has about 54,000 clones; about 91% occur once, and the top ten carry over 6.5%. Specimen: peripheral blood. Receptors were obtained from a woman aged 55-70 years with active or convalescent COVID-19. CDR3s include the opening cysteine and the closing phenylalanine or tryptophan. The order of the fields is D gene, clone size, V gene, J gene, CDR3 DNA, CDR3 protein. D genes are given only for firm matches. Some rows have no size entry. The others give once, few or many, or a class for an expanded clone.

D gene: .; clone size: .; V gene: TRBV7-2; J gene: TRBJ1-3; CDR3 DNA: TGTGCCAGCAGCTTCATAGGGGCGTCATTTCTCTCTGGAAACACCATATATTTT; CDR3 protein: CASSFIGASFLSGNTIYF
D gene: .; clone size: .; V gene: TRBV29-1; J gene: TRBJ2-7; CDR3 DNA: TGCAGCGTCGCCAGGGGGGATTACTACGAGCAGTACTTC; CDR3 protein: CSVARGDYYEQYF
D gene: TRBD2; clone size: .; V gene: TRBV2; J gene: TRBJ2-5; CDR3 DNA: TGTGCCAGCAGTGATTCGGTAGCGGGGGGTTGGGAGACCCAGTACTTC; CDR3 protein: CASSDSVAGGWETQYF
D gene: .; clone size: .; V gene: TRBV18; J gene: TRBJ1-1; CDR3 DNA: TGTGCCAGCTCAGGAGGGCTGAACACTGAAGCTTTCTTT; CDR3 protein: CASSGGLNTEAFF
D gene: .; clone size: .; V gene: TRBV5-1; J gene: TRBJ2-1; CDR3 DNA: TGCGCCAGCAGCTTTGAACGAAGCGGTCTGCAGTTCTTC; CDR3 protein: CASSFERSGLQFF
D gene: TRBD1; clone size: .; V gene: TRBV7-2; J gene: TRBJ2-7; CDR3 DNA: TGTGCCAGCAGCCATTACCGGGACAGCTACGAGCAGTACTTC; CDR3 protein: CASSHYRDSYEQYF
D gene: TRBD2; clone size: .; V gene: TRBV9; J gene: TRBJ2-1; CDR3 DNA: TGTGCCAGCAGCGAGACTAGCGGGAGATCGTATGAGCAGTTCTTC; CDR3 protein: CASSETSGRSYEQFF
D gene: .; clone size: .; V gene: TRBV15; J gene: TRBJ1-1; CDR3 DNA: TGTGCCACCAGCAGAGTTGTTTTTGGAGGGAACACTGAAGCTTTCTTT; CDR3 protein: CATSRVVFGGNTEAFF
D gene: .; clone size: .; V gene: TRBV4-1; J gene: TRBJ2-5; CDR3 DNA: TGCGCCAGCAGCCCGGGAGAGACCCAGTACTTC; CDR3 protein: CASSPGETQYF
D gene: .; clone size: .; V gene: TRBV6-2/TRBV6-3; J gene: TRBJ1-1; CDR3 DNA: TGTGCCAGCAGTCACACCCCTCACCGCTTCGACACTGAAGCTTTCTTT; CDR3 protein: CASSHTPHRFDTEAFF
D gene: TRBD2; clone size: .; V gene: TRBV11-3; J gene: TRBJ2-3; CDR3 DNA: TGTGCCAGCAGCTTCGGGACTAGCGGGGGGGCCGATACGCAGTATTTT; CDR3 protein: CASSFGTSGGADTQYF
D gene: TRBD1; clone size: .; V gene: TRBV9; J gene: TRBJ2-5; CDR3 DNA: TGTGCCAGCACCAGGGGGACGGAAGAGACCCAGTACTTC; CDR3 protein: CASTRGTEETQYF
D gene: TRBD1; clone size: .; V gene: TRBV7-2; J gene: TRBJ1-6; CDR3 DNA: TGTGCCAGCAGCACACAAACAGGGGATAATTCACCCCTCCACTTT; CDR3 protein: CASSTQTGDNSPLHF
D gene: .; clone size: .; V gene: TRBV28; J gene: TRBJ2-7; CDR3 DNA: TGTGCCAGCAGCATCACTATAGAGGGATCCGAGCAGTACTTC; CDR3 protein: CASSITIEGSEQYF
D gene: TRBD2; clone size: .; V gene: TRBV24-1; J gene: TRBJ2-1; CDR3 DNA: TGTGCCACCAGTGAAGACCCCGGGACTAGCGGTTACAATGAGCAGTTCTTC; CDR3 protein: CATSEDPGTSGYNEQFF
D gene: .; clone size: .; V gene: TRBV2; J gene: TRBJ1-2; CDR3 DNA: TGTGCCAGCAGTGGGACAGTTTCTAACTATGGCTACACCTTC; CDR3 protein: CASSGTVSNYGYTF
D gene: .; clone size: .; V gene: TRBV30; J gene: TRBJ1-5; CDR3 DNA: TGTGCCTGGGCCTTGCGGGGGACTCAATTCAATCAGCCCCAGCATTTT; CDR3 protein: CAWALRGTQFNQPQHF
D gene: .; clone size: .; V gene: TRBV2; J gene: TRBJ1-5; CDR3 DNA: TGTGCCAGCCAATTTCGACAGCTTAGCAATCAGCCCCAGCATTTT; CDR3 protein: CASQFRQLSNQPQHF
D gene: TRBD1; clone size: .; V gene: TRBV6-5; J gene: TRBJ2-5; CDR3 DNA: TGTGCCAGCAGTTACTCGGGACAGGGAATGGAGACCCAGTACTTC; CDR3 protein: CASSYSGQGMETQYF
D gene: .; clone size: .; V gene: TRBV7-3; J gene: TRBJ1-1; CDR3 DNA: TGTGCCAGCAGCTTAGGGCCTACCGACACTGAAGCTTTCTTT; CDR3 protein: CASSLGPTDTEAFF
D gene: .; clone size: .; V gene: TRBV6-5; J gene: TRBJ1-1; CDR3 DNA: TGTGCCAGCAGCCTGACTACTGAAGCTTTCTTT; CDR3 protein: CASSLTTEAFF
D gene: TRBD1; clone size: .; V gene: TRBV9; J gene: TRBJ2-3; CDR3 DNA: TGTGCCAGCAGCCCGGGGGACAGGGGGGTAACAGATACGCAGTATTTT; CDR3 protein: CASSPGDRGVTDTQYF
D gene: TRBD2; clone size: .; V gene: TRBV12-3/TRBV12-4; J gene: TRBJ2-1; CDR3 DNA: TGTGCCAGCAGTACTCGGACTAGCCATGAGCAGTTCTTC; CDR3 protein: CASSTRTSHEQFF
D gene: TRBD1; clone size: .; V gene: TRBV6-5; J gene: TRBJ1-1; CDR3 DNA: TGTGCCAGCAGCCGGACAGGGATTGAAGCTTTCTTT; CDR3 protein: CASSRTGIEAFF
D gene: .; clone size: .; V gene: TRBV4-1; J gene: TRBJ1-2; CDR3 DNA: TGCGCCAGCAGCCAAGATGTGGGCAGTAAGTACTATGGCTACACCTTC; CDR3 protein: CASSQDVGSKYYGYTF
D gene: TRBD2; clone size: .; V gene: TRBV7-2; J gene: TRBJ2-3; CDR3 DNA: TGTGCCAGCAGCTTAGAACTAGCGGGCACAGATACGCAGTATTTT; CDR3 protein: CASSLELAGTDTQYF
D gene: TRBD2; clone size: .; V gene: TRBV4-1; J gene: TRBJ2-2; CDR3 DNA: TGCGCCAGCAGCCGAATGACTAGCGGGAGTGGCGGGGAGCTGTTTTTT; CDR3 protein: CASSRMTSGSGGELFF
D gene: TRBD1; clone size: .; V gene: TRBV30; J gene: TRBJ1-5; CDR3 DNA: TGTGCCTGGAGTGTACGGACAGGGTCCTCAACCCAGCATTTT; CDR3 protein: CAWSVRTGSSTQHF
D gene: .; clone size: .; V gene: TRBV27; J gene: TRBJ1-2; CDR3 DNA: TGTGCCAGCAGTTCGCGCCTCATCTCACAGCATAACTATGGCTACACCTTC; CDR3 protein: CASSSRLISQHNYGYTF
D gene: TRBD1; clone size: .; V gene: TRBV30; J gene: TRBJ1-1; CDR3 DNA: TGTGCCCGGCGACGACAGGGGAACACTGAAGCTTTCTTT; CDR3 protein: CARRRQGNTEAFF
D gene: .; clone size: .; V gene: TRBV28; J gene: TRBJ2-7; CDR3 DNA: TGTGCCAGCAGTTTTATAGCCTACGAGCAGTACTTC; CDR3 protein: CASSFIAYEQYF
D gene: .; clone size: once; V gene: TRBV6-6; J gene: TRBJ1-2; CDR3 DNA: TGTGCCAGCGACCAGGGTAGTGGTGGCTACACCTTC; CDR3 protein: CASDQGSGGYTF
D gene: .; clone size: .; V gene: TRBV7-3; J gene: TRBJ2-2; CDR3 DNA: TGTGCCAGCAGCTTAAGCAGCGCGAACACCGGGGAGCTGTTTTTT; CDR3 protein: CASSLSSANTGELFF
D gene: TRBD1; clone size: .; V gene: TRBV5-1; J gene: TRBJ2-7; CDR3 DNA: TGCGCCAGCAGCACGGGGACAGGGAATATCGCCGAGCAGTACTTC; CDR3 protein: CASSTGTGNIAEQYF
D gene: TRBD1; clone size: .; V gene: TRBV7-9; J gene: TRBJ1-2; CDR3 DNA: TGTGCCAGCAGCTTAGAGGCAGGGGGTGGCTACACCTTC; CDR3 protein: CASSLEAGGGYTF
D gene: TRBD2; clone size: .; V gene: TRBV5-1; J gene: TRBJ2-1; CDR3 DNA: TGCGCCAGCAGCTTGGATAGCGGGGGGGCAAATGAGCAGTTCTTC; CDR3 protein: CASSLDSGGANEQFF
D gene: .; clone size: .; V gene: TRBV25-1; J gene: TRBJ1-4; CDR3 DNA: TGTGCCAGCAGTGAATGGGCAGGCCGGGAAAAACTGTTTTTT; CDR3 protein: CASSEWAGREKLFF
D gene: TRBD2; clone size: .; V gene: TRBV19; J gene: TRBJ2-3; CDR3 DNA: TGTGCCAGTCAACTAGCGAACACAGATACGCAGTATTTT; CDR3 protein: CASQLANTDTQYF
D gene: .; clone size: .; V gene: TRBV27; J gene: TRBJ1-2; CDR3 DNA: TGTGCCAGCAATCCCCTCGGGGGGCGGAGTGGCTACACCTTC; CDR3 protein: CASNPLGGRSGYTF
D gene: .; clone size: few; V gene: TRBV15; J gene: TRBJ1-6; CDR3 DNA: TGTGCCACCAGCAGAGGCAGAGGGTTTTCACCCCTCCACTTT; CDR3 protein: CATSRGRGFSPLHF
D gene: .; clone size: .; V gene: TRBV2; J gene: TRBJ1-1; CDR3 DNA: TGTGCCAGCAGCATGGGAGGGTGGACTGAAGCTTTCTTT; CDR3 protein: CASSMGGWTEAFF
D gene: TRBD2; clone size: .; V gene: TRBV24-1; J gene: TRBJ2-2; CDR3 DNA: TGTGCCACCAGTGAATCGGGACTAGCTTTCACCGGGGAGCTGTTTTTT; CDR3 protein: CATSESGLAFTGELFF
D gene: .; clone size: once; V gene: TRBV4-2; J gene: TRBJ1-4; CDR3 DNA: TGTGCCAGCAGCCAAGGGGAGGAGGAAAAACTGTTTTTT; CDR3 protein: CASSQGEEEKLFF
D gene: TRBD1; clone size: .; V gene: TRBV18; J gene: TRBJ1-4; CDR3 DNA: TGTGCCAGCTCTGGACAGGGTGAAAAACTGTTTTTT; CDR3 protein: CASSGQGEKLFF
D gene: .; clone size: .; V gene: TRBV30; J gene: TRBJ2-7; CDR3 DNA: TGTGCCTGGGAGAGAGTCAACTACATCTCCTACGAGCAGTACTTC; CDR3 protein: CAWERVNYISYEQYF
D gene: .; clone size: .; V gene: TRBV11-2; J gene: TRBJ2-1; CDR3 DNA: TGTGCCAGCAGCCCGCAACGGCTAGCGCACCAGTTCTTC; CDR3 protein: CASSPQRLAHQFF
D gene: TRBD1; clone size: once; V gene: TRBV25-1; J gene: TRBJ1-5; CDR3 DNA: TGTGCCAGCAGTCAAGGGGACAGGGACCATCAGCCCCAGCATTTT; CDR3 protein: CASSQGDRDHQPQHF
D gene: .; clone size: .; V gene: TRBV7-9; J gene: TRBJ1-2; CDR3 DNA: TGTGCCAGCAGCACATCACCGACAGCTAACTATGGCTACACCTTC; CDR3 protein: CASSTSPTANYGYTF
D gene: .; clone size: once; V gene: TRBV5-1; J gene: TRBJ2-4; CDR3 DNA: TGCGCCAGCAGCTCGGAGGGACAAAACATTCAGTACTTC; CDR3 protein: CASSSEGQNIQYF
D gene: TRBD1; clone size: .; V gene: TRBV27; J gene: TRBJ1-2; CDR3 DNA: TGTGCCAGCAGTTCACCGGGACAGGTCTATGGCTACACCTTC; CDR3 protein: CASSSPGQVYGYTF